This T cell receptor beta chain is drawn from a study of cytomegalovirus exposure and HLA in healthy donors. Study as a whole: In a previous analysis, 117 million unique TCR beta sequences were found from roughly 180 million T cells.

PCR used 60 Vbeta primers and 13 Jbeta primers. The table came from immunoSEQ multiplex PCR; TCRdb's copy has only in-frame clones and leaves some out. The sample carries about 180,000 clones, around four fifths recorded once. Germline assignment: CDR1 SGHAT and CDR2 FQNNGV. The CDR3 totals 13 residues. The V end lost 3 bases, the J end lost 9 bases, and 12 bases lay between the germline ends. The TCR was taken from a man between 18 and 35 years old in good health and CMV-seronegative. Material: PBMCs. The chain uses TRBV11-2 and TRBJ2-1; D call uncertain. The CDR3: CASSFLGGGEQFF. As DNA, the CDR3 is TGTGCCAGCAGCTTTTTGGGTGGCGGTGAGCAGTTCTTC.